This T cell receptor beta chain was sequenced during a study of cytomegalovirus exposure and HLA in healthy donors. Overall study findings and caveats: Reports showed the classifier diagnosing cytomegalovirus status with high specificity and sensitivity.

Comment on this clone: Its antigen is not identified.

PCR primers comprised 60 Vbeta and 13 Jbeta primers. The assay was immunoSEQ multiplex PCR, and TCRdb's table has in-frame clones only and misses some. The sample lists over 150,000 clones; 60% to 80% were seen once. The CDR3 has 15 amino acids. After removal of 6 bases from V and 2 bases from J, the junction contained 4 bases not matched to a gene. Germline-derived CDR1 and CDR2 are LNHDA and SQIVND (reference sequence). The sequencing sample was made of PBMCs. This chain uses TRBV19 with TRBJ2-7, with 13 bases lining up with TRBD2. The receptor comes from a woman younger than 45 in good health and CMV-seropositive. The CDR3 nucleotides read TGTGCCAGTAGCTGGGGGACTAGCGGGACCTACGAGCAGTACTTC. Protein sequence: CASSWGTSGTYEQYF.